Below are 13 T cell receptor beta chains sequenced from a single sample in a study of OX40 agonist ivuxolimab in advanced cancers. The table came from immunoSEQ multiplex PCR; TCRdb's copy has only in-frame clones and leaves some out. The sample includes more than 45,000 clones, roughly 90% seen only once; the top ten take approximately 6.6%. The material was CD4+ or CD8+ T cells sorted from blood, obtained in a trial of the OX40 agonist ivuxolimab. Every receptor here comes from an adult with an advanced solid tumor such as melanoma, head and neck, liver or kidney cancer.

This rearrangement joins TRBV7-2 to TRBJ2-1, with 15 bases fitting TRBD2. The V segment lost 4 bases and the J segment 8 bases; nucleotides outside the gene matches: 6. The germline CDR1 and CDR2 sequences are SGHTA and FQGNSA. CDR3 length: 16 amino acids. For the CDR3, the DNA is TGTGCCAGCAGCTCCGGGACTAGCGGGAGGTGGGATGAGCAGTTCTTC. Translating gives CASSSGTSGRWDEQFF.

The chain couples TRBV28 to TRBJ1-5; tentatively, D is TRBD1 (6 bases). Germline values: CDR1 MDHEN, CDR2 SYDVKM. V lost 3 bases and J lost 2, with 14 bases in between. The CDR3 runs to 16 residues. In DNA form, the CDR3 reads TGTGCCAGCAGTTTTTCGGGGGGGCTGGGCAATCAGCCCCAGCATTTT. This codes for CASSFSGGLGNQPQHF.

The chain uses TRBV5-1 and TRBJ2-5; D could derive from TRBD1 or TRBD2 (5 bases each). Trimming removed 4 bases at V and 3 bases at J, with 13 bases between. CDR3 length: 14 residues. Germline CDR1 SGHRS, CDR2 YFSETQ. The CDR3 spells CASSGGRIEETQYF. The CDR3, as DNA: TGCGCCAGCAGCGGGGGACGGATCGAAGAGACCCAGTACTTC.

V usage is TRBV28 and J usage is TRBJ1-5; a weak D match, TRBD1 (5 bases). The length of the CDR3 is 18 residues. Germline loops: CDR1 MDHEN, CDR2 SYDVKM. The ends were cut back, 0 bases at V and 0 bases at J, with 15 bases in the middle. The CDR3: CASSLWQGRGYSNQPQHF. The CDR3 DNA is TGTGCCAGCAGTTTATGGCAGGGCCGAGGATATAGCAATCAGCCCCAGCATTTT.

This clone was recorded once. The rearrangement links TRBV5-1 to TRBJ2-1; 9 bases line up with TRBD2. Trimming took 4 bases from V and 6 from J; bases not matched to a gene: 8. The germline CDR1 and CDR2 sequences are SGHRS and YFSETQ. The CDR3 consists of 15 residues. The CDR3 nucleotides read TGCGCCAGCAGCCGTAGCGGGAGTGGGGGCAATGAGCAGTTCTTC. Its translation is CASSRSGSGGNEQFF.

The rearrangement uses TRBV6-5 and TRBJ2-7, with 8 positions matching TRBD2. Per germline, CDR1 MNHEY and CDR2 SVGAGI. With V trimmed by 8 bases and J by 5 bases, 14 bases remained unmatched. This CDR3 contains 15 residues. CDR3 nucleotide sequence: TGTGCCAGCCAATGGGTCGGGGGGGCGCGGGACGAGCAGTACTTC. Its protein is CASQWVGGARDEQYF.

V gene TRBV7-2 combines with J gene TRBJ2-7; 10 bases match TRBD2. Germline CDR1 reads SGHTA; CDR2 reads FQGNSA. V was clipped by 2 bases and J by 2 bases; unmatched bases: 3. The CDR3 totals 15 residues. Written as DNA, the CDR3 is TGTGCCAGCAGCTTAAGGACTAGCGGTCCCTACGAGCAGTACTTC. Its translation is CASSLRTSGPYEQYF. Variable domain in full (rest from reference TRBV7-2 and TRBJ2-7): GAGVSQSPSNKVTEKGKDVELRCDPISGHTALYWYRQSLGQGLEFLIYFQGNSAPDKSGLPSDRFSAERTGGSVSTLTIQRTQQEDSAVYLCASSLRTSGPYEQYFGPGTRLTVT.

The rearrangement joins TRBV11-2 to TRBJ1-4, with 9 bases lining up with TRBD1. CDR1 is SGHAT, CDR2 FQNNGV, per germline. The ends lost 1 base at V and 7 bases at J; junction bases unmatched: 1. The CDR3 is 14 residues long. The CDR3 here is CASSLGTGVEKLFF. The CDR3 nucleotides read TGTGCCAGCAGCTTAGGGACAGGGGTTGAAAAACTGTTTTTT.

V gene TRBV28 combines with J gene TRBJ2-1; 14 bases agree with TRBD2. Trimming cost V 5 bases and J 12 bases; bases outside gene matches: 9. Germline CDR1 and CDR2: MDHEN and SYDVKM. The CDR3 runs to 15 residues. CDR3 sequence (DNA): TGTGCCAGCAGTCACCCGGGACTAGCGGGAGTTGGGCAGTTCTTC. Translation: CASSHPGLAGVGQFF.

This clone showed up just a few times. V usage is TRBV7-3 and J usage is TRBJ2-1, with 7 bases matching TRBD2. Trimming cost V 5 bases and J 5 bases; bases outside gene matches: 6. The V gene's germline CDR1 is SGHTA and CDR2 FQGTGA. The CDR3 runs 14 residues. The CDR3, as DNA: TGTGCCAGCAGCCCGGGACTATCAAACAATGAGCAGTTCTTC. It encodes CASSPGLSNNEQFF.

This clone was counted a single time. The chain has TRBV6-4 and TRBJ2-3, with 8 bases matching TRBD1. CDR3 size: 15 residues. Germline CDR1 is MRHNA and CDR2 is SNTAGT. The V gene end was trimmed by 3 bases and the J gene end by 4 bases; junction bases not matched to a gene: 6. The DNA for the CDR3 is TGTGCCAGCAGTGAGGGCAGGGGGCCGGCAGATACGCAGTATTTT. Its translation: CASSEGRGPADTQYF.

This clone was seen only a few times. V is TRBV30 and J is TRBJ2-2; TRBD1 is a possible D gene (6 bases). The CDR3 is 15 amino acids. Per germline, CDR1 GTSNPN and CDR2 SVGIG (reference sequence). The V and J ends lost 2 bases and 0 bases respectively, with 10 bases between them. In DNA, the CDR3 is TGTGCCTGGAGTAGGACAGTATCGAACACCGGGGAGCTGTTTTTT. Its protein is CAWSRTVSNTGELFF.

This clone was picked up a small number of times. The rearrangement links TRBV20-1 to TRBJ2-7; D call uncertain. The CDR3 length is 10 residues. From germline, CDR1 is DFQATT and CDR2 SNEGSKA (reference sequence). Between the trimmed V and J ends, which lost 2 bases and 5 bases, there was a span of 4 bases. The CDR3 region has the DNA TGCAGTGCTAGACTGGACGAGCAGTACTTC. This translates into CSARLDEQYF.